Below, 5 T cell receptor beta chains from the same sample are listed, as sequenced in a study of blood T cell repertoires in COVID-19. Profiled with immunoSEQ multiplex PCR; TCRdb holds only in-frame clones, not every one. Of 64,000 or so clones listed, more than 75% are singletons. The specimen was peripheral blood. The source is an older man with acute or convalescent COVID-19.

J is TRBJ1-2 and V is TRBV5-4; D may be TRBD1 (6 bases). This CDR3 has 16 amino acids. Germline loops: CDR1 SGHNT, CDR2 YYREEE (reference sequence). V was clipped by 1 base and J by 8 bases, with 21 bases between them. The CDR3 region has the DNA TGTGCCAGCAGCTTGCCCGGGGGGCCGCGCGGCGGAGGCTACACCTTC. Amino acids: CASSLPGGPRGGGYTF.

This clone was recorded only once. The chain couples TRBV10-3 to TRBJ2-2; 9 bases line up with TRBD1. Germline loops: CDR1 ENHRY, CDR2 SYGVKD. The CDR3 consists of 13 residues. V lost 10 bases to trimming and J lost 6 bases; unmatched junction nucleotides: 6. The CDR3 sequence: CATKTGGAGELFF. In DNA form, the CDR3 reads TGTGCCACCAAGACAGGGGGGGCCGGGGAGCTGTTTTTT.

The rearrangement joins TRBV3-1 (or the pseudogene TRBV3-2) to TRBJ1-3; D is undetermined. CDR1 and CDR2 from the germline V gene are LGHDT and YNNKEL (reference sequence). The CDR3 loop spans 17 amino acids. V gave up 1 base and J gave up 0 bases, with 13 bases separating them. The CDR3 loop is CASSQGAGRSSGNTIYF. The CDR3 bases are TGTGCCAGCAGCCAAGGGGCCGGGAGAAGCTCTGGAAACACCATATATTTT.

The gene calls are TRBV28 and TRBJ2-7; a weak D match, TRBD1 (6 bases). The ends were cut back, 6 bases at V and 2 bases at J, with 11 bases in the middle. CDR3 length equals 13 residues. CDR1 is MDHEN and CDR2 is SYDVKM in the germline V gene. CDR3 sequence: CASRRTATYEQYF. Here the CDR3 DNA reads TGTGCCAGCAGACGGACAGCCACCTACGAGCAGTACTTC.

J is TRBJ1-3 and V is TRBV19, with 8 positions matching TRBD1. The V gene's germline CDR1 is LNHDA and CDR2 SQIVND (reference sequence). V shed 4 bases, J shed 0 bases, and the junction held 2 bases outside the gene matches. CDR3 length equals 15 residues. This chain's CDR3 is CASSKDRDSGNTIYF. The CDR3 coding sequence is TGTGCCAGTAGTAAGGACAGGGACTCTGGAAACACCATATATTTT.